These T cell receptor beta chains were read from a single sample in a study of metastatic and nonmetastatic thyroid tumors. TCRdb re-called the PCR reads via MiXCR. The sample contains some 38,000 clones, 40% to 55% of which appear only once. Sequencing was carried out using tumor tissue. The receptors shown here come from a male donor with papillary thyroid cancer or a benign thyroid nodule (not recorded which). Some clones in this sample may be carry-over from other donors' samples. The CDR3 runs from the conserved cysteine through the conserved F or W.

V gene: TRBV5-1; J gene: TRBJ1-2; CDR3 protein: CASSSTRGEGYTF
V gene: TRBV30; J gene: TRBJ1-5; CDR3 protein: CAWSTGGRHPQHF
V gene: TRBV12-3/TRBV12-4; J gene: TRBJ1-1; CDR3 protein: CASSSSYTEAFF
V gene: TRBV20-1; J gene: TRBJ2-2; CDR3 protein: CSARSNTGELFF
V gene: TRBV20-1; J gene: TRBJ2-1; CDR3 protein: CSARDLGGSYNEQFF
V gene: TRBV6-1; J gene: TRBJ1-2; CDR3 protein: CASSSPSRGGGYTF
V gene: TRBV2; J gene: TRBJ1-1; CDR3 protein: CASRTERTPNTEAFF
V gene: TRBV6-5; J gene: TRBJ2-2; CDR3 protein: CASSYSIREDFITGELFF
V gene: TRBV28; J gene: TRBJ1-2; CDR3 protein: CASSLQVSGVYGYTF
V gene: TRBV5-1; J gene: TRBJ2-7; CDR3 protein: CASGFSSYEQYF
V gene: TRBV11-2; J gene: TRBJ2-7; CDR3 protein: CASSYRLAGNYEQYF
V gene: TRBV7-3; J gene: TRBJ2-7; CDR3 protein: CASSFSGGYEQYF
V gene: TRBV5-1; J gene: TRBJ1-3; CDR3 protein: CASSPGPGNGNTIYF
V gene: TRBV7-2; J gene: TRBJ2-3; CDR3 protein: CASGSRGQGDTQYF
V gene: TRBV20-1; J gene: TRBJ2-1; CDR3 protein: CSASGNLNEQFF
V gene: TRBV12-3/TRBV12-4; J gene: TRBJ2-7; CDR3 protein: CASSREAGKYEQYF
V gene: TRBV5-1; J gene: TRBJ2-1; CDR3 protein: CASSLGQGGNEQFF
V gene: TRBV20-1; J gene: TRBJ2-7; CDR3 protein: CSARWRDSRTGYEQYF
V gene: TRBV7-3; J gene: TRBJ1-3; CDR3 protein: CASSYQPGTGAGNTIYF
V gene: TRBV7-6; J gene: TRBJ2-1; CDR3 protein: CASSIAGGYNEQFF
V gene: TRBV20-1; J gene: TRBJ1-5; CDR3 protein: CSAREGPAGNQPQHF
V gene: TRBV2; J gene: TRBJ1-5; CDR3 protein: CASSEGRPGLGNEKRHF
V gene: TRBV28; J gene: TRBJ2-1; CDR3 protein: CATLAGASYNEQFF
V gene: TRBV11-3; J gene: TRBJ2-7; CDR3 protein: CASSLGFVYEQYF
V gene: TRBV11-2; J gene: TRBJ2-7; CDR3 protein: CASRLSREGEQYF
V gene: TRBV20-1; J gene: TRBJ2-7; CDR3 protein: CSARDRLAGPSYEQYF
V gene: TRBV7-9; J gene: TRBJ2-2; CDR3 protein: CASKNNRGYTGELFF
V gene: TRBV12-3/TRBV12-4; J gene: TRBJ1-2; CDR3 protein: CASSYTTANYGYTF
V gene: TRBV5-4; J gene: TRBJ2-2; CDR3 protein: CASSLTGSGGGTGELFF
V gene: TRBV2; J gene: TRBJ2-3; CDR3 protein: CASTRLAGGTDTQYF
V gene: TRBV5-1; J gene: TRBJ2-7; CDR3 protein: CASSLQDSSLYEQYF
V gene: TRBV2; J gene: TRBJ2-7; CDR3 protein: CASSEGEAGSYEQYF